This T cell receptor (beta chain) was obtained from a study of beta chain features in type 1 diabetes. Study-wide points: Here, the possible influence of HLA type (on TCRB rearrangement) remained unresolved.

V was pared by 1 base and J by 9 bases, with 9 bases between. The length of the CDR3 is 12 residues. Per germline, CDR1 SGHDN and CDR2 FVKESK. Every single donor gave one heparinised blood draw, and these averaged roughly 120 mL. Reverse transcribing all isolated RNA meant expressed TCRB transcripts were sequenced. Sequenced by immunoSEQ multiplex PCR; TCRdb stores in-frame clones only, minus some. The repertoire holds a few hundred thousand clones, about 32% seen once, with about 0.065% in the top ten. Concerning this clone: The antigen is unknown.

The rearrangement joins TRBV14 to TRBJ2-5; maybe TRBD2 (6 bases). The receptor's source is a man younger than 35 in good health. The sequenced sample was naive CD4+ T cells from blood. CDR3: CASSQAGAAQYF. The CDR3 region has the DNA TGTGCCAGCAGCCAAGCGGGAGCGGCCCAGTACTTC.